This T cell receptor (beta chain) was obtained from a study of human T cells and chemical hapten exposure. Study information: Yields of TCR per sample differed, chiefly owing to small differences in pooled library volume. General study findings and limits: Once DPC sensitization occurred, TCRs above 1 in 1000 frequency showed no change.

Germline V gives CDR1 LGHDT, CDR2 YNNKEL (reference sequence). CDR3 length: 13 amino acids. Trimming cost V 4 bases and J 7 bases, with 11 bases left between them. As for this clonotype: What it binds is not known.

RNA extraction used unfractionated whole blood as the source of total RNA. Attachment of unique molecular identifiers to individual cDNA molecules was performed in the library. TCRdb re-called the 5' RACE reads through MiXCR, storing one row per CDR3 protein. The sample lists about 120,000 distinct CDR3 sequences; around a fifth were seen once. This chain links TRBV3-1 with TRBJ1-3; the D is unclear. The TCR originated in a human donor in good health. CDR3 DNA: TGTGCCAGCAGCCGAGTCGACTGGAACACCATATATTTT. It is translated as CASSRVDWNTIYF.